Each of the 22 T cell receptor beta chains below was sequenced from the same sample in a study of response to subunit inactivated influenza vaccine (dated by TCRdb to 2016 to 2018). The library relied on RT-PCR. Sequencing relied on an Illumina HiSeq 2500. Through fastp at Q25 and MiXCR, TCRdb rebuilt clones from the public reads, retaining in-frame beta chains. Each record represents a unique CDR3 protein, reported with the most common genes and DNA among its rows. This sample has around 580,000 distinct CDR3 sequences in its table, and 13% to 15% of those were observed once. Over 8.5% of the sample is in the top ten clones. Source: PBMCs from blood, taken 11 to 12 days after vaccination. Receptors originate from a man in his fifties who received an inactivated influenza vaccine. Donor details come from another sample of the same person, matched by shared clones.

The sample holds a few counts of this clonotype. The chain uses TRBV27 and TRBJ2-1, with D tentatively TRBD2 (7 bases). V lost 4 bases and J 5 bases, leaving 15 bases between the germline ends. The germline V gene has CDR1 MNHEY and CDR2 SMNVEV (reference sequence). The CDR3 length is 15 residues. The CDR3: CASSYGGRPDNEQFF. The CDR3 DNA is TGTGCCAGCAGTTACGGGGGGCGCCCCGACAATGAGCAGTTCTTC.

CDR3 residues: CASSYSAPSGGSYEQYF. The CDR3 DNA reads TGTGCCAGCAGTTACTCAGCTCCTAGCGGAGGCTCCTACGAGCAGTACTTC. The chain joins TRBV6-5 to TRBJ2-7, with 7 bases matching TRBD2. This CDR3 is built from 17 residues. Trimming cost V 0 bases and J 0 bases; bases outside gene matches: 8. CDR1 and CDR2 (germline): MNHEY, SVGAGI.

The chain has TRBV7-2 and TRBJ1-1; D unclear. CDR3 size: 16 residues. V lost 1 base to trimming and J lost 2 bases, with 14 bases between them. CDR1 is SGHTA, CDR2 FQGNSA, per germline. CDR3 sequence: CASSLGTNNLNTEAFF. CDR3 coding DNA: TGTGCCAGCAGCTTAGGGACCAATAATCTCAACACTGAAGCTTTCTTT. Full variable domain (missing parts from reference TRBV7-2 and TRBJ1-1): GAGVSQSPSNKVTEKGKDVELRCDPISGHTALYWYRQSLGQGLEFLIYFQGNSAPDKSGLPSDRFSAERTGGSVSTLTIQRTQQEDSAVYLCASSLGTNNLNTEAFFGQGTRLTVV.

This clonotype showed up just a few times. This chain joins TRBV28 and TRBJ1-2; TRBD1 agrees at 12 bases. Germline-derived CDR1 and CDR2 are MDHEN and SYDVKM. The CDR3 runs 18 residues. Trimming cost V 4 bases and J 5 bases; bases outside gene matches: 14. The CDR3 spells CASSSLGTGGVRAYGYTF. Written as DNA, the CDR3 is TGTGCCAGCAGTTCCCTCGGGACAGGGGGCGTTCGGGCGTATGGCTACACCTTC.

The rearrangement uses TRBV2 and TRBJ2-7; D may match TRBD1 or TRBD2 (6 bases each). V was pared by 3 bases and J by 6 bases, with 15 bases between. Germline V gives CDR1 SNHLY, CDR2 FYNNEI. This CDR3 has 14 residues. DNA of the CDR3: TGTGCCAGCAGTGATCCGGGGGCGCGGGGCGAGCAGTACTTC. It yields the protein CASSDPGARGEQYF.

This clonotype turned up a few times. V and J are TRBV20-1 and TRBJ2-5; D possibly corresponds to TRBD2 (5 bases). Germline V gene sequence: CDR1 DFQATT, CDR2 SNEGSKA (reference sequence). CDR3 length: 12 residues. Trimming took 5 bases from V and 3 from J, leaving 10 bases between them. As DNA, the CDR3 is TGCAGTGCTCGGGGTCGAAAAGAGACCCAGTACTTC. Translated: CSARGRKETQYF.

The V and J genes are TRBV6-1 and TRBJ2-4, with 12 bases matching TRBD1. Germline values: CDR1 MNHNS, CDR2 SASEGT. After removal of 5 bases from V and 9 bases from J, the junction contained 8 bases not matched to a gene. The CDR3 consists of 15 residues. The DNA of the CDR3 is TGTGCCAGCAGTACCGGGACAGGGGGCGGTAGCATTCAGTACTTC. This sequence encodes CASSTGTGGGSIQYF.

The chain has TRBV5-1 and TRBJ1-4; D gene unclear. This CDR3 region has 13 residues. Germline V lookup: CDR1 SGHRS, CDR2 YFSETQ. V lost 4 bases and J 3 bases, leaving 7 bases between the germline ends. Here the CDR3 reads CASSKGPNEKLFF. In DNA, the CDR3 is TGCGCCAGCAGCAAGGGTCCTAATGAAAAACTGTTTTTT.

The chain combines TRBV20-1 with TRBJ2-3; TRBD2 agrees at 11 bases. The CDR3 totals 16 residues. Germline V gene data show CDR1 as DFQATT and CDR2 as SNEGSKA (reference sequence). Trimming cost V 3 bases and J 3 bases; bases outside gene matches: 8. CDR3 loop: CSARGGPSGGTDTQYF. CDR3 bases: TGCAGTGCTAGGGGAGGTCCTAGCGGGGGGACAGATACGCAGTATTTT.

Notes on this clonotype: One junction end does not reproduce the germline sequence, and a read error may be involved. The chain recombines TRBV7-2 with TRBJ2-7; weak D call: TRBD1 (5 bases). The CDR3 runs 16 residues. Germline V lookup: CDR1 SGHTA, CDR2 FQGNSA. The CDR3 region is CASSLDPDTASYERYF. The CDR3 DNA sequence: TGTGCCAGCAGCTTAGATCCGGACACGGCCTCCTACGAGCGGTACTTC.

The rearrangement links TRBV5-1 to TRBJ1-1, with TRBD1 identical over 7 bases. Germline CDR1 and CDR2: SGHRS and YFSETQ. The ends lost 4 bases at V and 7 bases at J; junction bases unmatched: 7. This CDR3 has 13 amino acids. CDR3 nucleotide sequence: TGCGCCAGCAGCGTAACGACAGGGTTTGAAGCTTTCTTT. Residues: CASSVTTGFEAFF.

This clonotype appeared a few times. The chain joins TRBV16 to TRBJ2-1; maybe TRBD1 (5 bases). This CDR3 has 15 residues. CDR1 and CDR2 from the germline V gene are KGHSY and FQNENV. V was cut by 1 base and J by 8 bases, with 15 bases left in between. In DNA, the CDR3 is TGTGCCAGCAGCCAATTCGTGGGCAGGGTAGATGAGCAGTTCTTC. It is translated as CASSQFVGRVDEQFF.

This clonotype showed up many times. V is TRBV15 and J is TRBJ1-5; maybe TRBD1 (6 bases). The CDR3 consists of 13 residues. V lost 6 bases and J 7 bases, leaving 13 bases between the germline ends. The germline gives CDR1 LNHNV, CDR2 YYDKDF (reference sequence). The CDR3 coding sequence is TGTGCCACCAGTTCGGGGGCGGTCCAGCCCCAGCATTTT. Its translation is CATSSGAVQPQHF.

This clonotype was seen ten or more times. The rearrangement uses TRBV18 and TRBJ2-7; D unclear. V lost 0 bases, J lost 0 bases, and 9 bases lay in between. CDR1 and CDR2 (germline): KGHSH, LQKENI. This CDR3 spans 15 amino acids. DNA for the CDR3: TGTGCCAGCTCACCACCGGGTCGCAGCTCCTACGAGCAGTACTTC. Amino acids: CASSPPGRSSYEQYF.

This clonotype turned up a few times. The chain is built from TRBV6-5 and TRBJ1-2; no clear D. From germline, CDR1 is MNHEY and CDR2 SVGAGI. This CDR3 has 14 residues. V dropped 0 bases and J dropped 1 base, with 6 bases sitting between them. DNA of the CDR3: TGTGCCAGCAGTTACTCCCAGGTTAACTATGGCTACACCTTC. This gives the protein CASSYSQVNYGYTF.

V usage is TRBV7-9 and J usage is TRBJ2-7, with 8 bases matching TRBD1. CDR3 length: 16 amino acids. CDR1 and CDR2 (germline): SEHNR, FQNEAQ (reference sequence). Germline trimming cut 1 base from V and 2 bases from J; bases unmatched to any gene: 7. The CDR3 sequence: CASSLGARQGPYEQYF. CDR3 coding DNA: TGTGCCAGCAGCTTAGGTGCCCGACAGGGGCCCTACGAGCAGTACTTC. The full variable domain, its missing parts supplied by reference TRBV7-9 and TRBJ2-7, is DTGVSQNPRHKITKRGQNVTFRCDPISEHNRLYWYRQTLGQGPEFLTYFQNEAQLEKSRLLSDRFSAERPKGSFSTLEIQRTEQGDSAMYLCASSLGARQGPYEQYFGPGTRLTVT.

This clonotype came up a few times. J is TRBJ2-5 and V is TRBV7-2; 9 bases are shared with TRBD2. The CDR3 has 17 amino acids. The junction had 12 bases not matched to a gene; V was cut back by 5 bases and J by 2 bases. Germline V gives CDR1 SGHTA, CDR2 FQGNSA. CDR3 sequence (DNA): TGTGCCAGCAGCCTGCCGGGGCTAGCGGGGAGACAAGAGACCCAGTACTTC. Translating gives CASSLPGLAGRQETQYF.

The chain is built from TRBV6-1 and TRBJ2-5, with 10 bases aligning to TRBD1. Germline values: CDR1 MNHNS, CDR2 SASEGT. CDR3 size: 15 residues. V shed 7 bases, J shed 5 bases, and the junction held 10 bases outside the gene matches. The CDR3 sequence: CASTRQGANRETQYF. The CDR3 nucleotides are TGTGCCAGCACCCGACAGGGGGCGAATCGTGAGACCCAGTACTTC.

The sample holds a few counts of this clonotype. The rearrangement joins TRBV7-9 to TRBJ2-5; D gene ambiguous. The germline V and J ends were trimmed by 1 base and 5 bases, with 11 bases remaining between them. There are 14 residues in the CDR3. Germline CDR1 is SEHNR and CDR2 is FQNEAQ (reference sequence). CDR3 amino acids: CASSLGLGRETQYF. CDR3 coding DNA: TGTGCCAGCAGCTTAGGCCTGGGAAGGGAGACCCAGTACTTC. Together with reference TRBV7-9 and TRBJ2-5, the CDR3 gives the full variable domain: DTGVSQNPRHKITKRGQNVTFRCDPISEHNRLYWYRQTLGQGPEFLTYFQNEAQLEKSRLLSDRFSAERPKGSFSTLEIQRTEQGDSAMYLCASSLGLGRETQYFGPGTRLLVL.

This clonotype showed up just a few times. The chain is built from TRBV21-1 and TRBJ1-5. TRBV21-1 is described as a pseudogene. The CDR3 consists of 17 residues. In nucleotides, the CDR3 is TGTGCCAGCAGCAAAGAAAGCCGATGGATTAGCAATCAGCCCCAGCATTTT. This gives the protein CASSKESRWISNQPQHF.

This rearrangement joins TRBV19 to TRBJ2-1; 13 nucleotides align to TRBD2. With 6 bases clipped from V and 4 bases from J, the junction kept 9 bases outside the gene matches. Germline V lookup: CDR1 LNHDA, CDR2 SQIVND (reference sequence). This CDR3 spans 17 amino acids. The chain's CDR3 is CASRRGTSGNKYNEQFF. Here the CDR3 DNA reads TGTGCCAGTAGGCGTGGGACTAGCGGGAATAAATACAATGAGCAGTTCTTC.

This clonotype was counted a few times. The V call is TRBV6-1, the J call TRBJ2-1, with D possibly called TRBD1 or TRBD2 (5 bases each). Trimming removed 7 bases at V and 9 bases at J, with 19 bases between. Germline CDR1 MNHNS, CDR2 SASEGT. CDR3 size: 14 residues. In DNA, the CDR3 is TGTGCCAGCACCTACCCGGGGACCAACAGTGAGCAGTTCTTC. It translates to CASTYPGTNSEQFF.